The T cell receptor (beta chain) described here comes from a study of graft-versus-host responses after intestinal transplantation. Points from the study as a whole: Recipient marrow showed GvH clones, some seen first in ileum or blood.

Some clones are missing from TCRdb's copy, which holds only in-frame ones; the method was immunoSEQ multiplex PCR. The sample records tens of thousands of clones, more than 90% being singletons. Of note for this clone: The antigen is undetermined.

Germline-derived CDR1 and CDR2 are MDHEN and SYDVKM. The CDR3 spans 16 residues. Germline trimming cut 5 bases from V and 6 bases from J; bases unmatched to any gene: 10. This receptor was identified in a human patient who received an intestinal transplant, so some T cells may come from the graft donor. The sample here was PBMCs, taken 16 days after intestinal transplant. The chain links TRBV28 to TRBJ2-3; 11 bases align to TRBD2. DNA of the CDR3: TGTGCCAGCAGTCCGCGACTAGCGGGGCCTTCTGATACGCAGTATTTT. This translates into CASSPRLAGPSDTQYF. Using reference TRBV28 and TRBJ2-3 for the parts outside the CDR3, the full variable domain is DVKVTQSSRYLVKRTGEKVFLECVQDMDHENMFWYRQDPGLGLRLIYFSYDVKMKEKGDIPEGYSVSREKKERFSLILESASTNQTSMYLCASSPRLAGPSDTQYFGPGTRLTVL.